This T cell receptor beta chain came from a study of cytomegalovirus exposure and HLA in healthy donors. The PCR contained 60 Vbeta and 13 Jbeta primers. Repertoires were generated with immunoSEQ multiplex PCR, while TCRdb's copy carries only in-frame clones and drops some. This sample has roughly 160,000 clones, with 70% to 85% found just once. Germline trimming cut 5 bases from V and 7 bases from J; bases unmatched to any gene: 5. The CDR3 covers 14 residues. Germline assignment: CDR1 PRHDT and CDR2 FYEKMQ (reference sequence). The specimen sequenced was PBMCs. J is TRBJ1-5 and V is TRBV13, with 10 positions matching TRBD1. This receptor was taken from a man aged 30-40 years in good health and CMV-seropositive. The CDR3: CASSPRDRGQPQHF. The CDR3 nucleotides are TGTGCCAGCAGCCCCCGGGACAGGGGACAGCCCCAGCATTTT.